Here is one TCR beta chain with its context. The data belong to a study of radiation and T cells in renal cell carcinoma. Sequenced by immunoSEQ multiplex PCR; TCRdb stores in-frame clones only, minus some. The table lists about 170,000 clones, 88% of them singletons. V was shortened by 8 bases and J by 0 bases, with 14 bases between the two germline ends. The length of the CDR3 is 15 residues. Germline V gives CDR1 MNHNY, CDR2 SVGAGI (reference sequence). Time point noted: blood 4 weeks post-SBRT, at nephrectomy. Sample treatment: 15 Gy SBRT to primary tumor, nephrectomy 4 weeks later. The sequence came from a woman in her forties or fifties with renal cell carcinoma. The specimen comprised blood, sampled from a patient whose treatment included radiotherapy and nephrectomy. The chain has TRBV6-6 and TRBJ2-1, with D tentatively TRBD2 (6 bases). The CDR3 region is CASCAGTNSYNEQFF. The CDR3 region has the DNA TGTGCCAGCTGTGCGGGGACCAACTCCTACAATGAGCAGTTCTTC.